This T cell receptor beta chain was profiled in a study of T-cell memory formation after mild COVID-19. Barcoded TCR alpha and TCR beta cDNA libraries with UMIs came from 5'RACE using constant-segment primers. From the 5' RACE reads, TCRdb called clonotypes with MiXCR, one entry per CDR3 protein. The sample consists of 300,000 to 400,000 distinct CDR3 sequences, around 15% of them appearing once. Germline V lookup: CDR1 SQVTM, CDR2 ANQGSEA. V lost 4 bases to trimming and J lost 2 bases, with 8 bases between them. This CDR3 region has 12 residues. Comments on this clonotype: The antigen remains undetermined.

General study results and limits: Chiefly within CM and EM were the contracting CD4+ clones; CD8+ ones were within EMRA. CD4+ bias marked clones expanding day 15 to 37, unlike balanced contracting clones. Pre-infection memory showed some responding clones, and this suggested that cross-reactive memory joined.

This receptor was identified in a man between 18 and 29 years old who had mild COVID-19 (a few samples of this study predate the infection). Cell type and time point are not known. Sequencing was performed on PBMCs or a T cell subset sorted from them (not recorded which). The rearrangement joins TRBV29-1 to TRBJ1-2; D gene ambiguous. Written as DNA, the CDR3 is TGCAGCGTTGCGGGCGGGAACTATGGCTACACCTTC. It translates to CSVAGGNYGYTF.